A selection of T cell receptor beta chains follows, all from one sample in a study of vaccination effects on CD4 cells after COVID-19. Assay used: immunoSEQ multiplex PCR; TCRdb lists only in-frame clones, some missing. The sample holds more than 20,000 clones, around 79% seen once. These receptors have no identified antigens. The starting material was CD4+ T cells from PBMCs cultured with SARS-CoV-2 spike peptides, obtained after COVID-19 vaccination. These receptors were collected from a human donor who received a COVID-19 vaccine. Some clones in this sample may be carry-over from other donors' samples. The CDR3 runs from the conserved cysteine through the conserved F or W. D genes are given only for firm matches. A clone size is listed for some rows: how often the clone was seen (once, few, many), or a class if it is expanded.

clone_size j_call v_call d_call cdr3_aa cdr3_nt
. TRBJ1-1 TRBV28 . CASGRQVITEAFF TGTGCCAGCGGACGACAGGTGATCACTGAAGCTTTCTTT
. TRBJ2-3 TRBV6-4 . CASSELAGDTQYF TGTGCCAGCAGTGAACTAGCAGGAGATACGCAGTATTTT
. TRBJ2-5 TRBV14 . CASSQGYPEGGQYF TGTGCCAGCAGCCAAGGTTACCCGGAGGGGGGGCAGTACTTC
. TRBJ2-5 TRBV15 . CATSRDRGEETQYF TGTGCCACCAGCAGAGACAGGGGCGAAGAGACCCAGTACTTC
. TRBJ1-4 TRBV2 TRBD1 CASSDWGQSEKLFF TGTGCCAGCAGTGACTGGGGACAGAGTGAAAAACTGTTTTTT
. TRBJ1-5 TRBV13 . CASSFGVGNQPQHF TGTGCCAGCAGCTTCGGAGTCGGCAATCAGCCCCAGCATTTT
. TRBJ1-2 TRBV12-2 . CASRQRRTGNHGYTF TGTGCAAGTCGCCAACGGCGGACAGGGAATCATGGCTACACCTTC
. TRBJ1-6 TRBV10-3 . CAISVQGGRDSPLHF TGTGCCATCAGTGTCCAAGGGGGGAGGGATTCACCCCTCCACTTT
once TRBJ2-1 TRBV11-2 . CASSHWGNEQFF TGTGCCAGCAGCCACTGGGGGAATGAGCAGTTCTTC
. TRBJ2-5 TRBV9 TRBD2 CASSAGHAGGTETQYF TGTGCCAGCAGCGCGGGACATGCGGGGGGCACGGAGACCCAGTACTTC
. TRBJ1-2 TRBV18 . CASSLREGDGYTF TGTGCCAGCTCACTGAGGGAGGGAGATGGCTACACCTTC
. TRBJ1-5 TRBV6-5 TRBD1 CASSWQGASNQPQHF TGTGCCAGCAGCTGGCAGGGGGCGAGCAATCAGCCCCAGCATTTT
. TRBJ2-2 TRBV2 TRBD1 CASSPTGAGELFF TGTGCCAGCAGCCCCACAGGGGCCGGGGAGCTGTTTTTT
. TRBJ1-5 TRBV6-1 . CASSELHQPQHF TGTGCCAGCAGTGAGCTACATCAGCCCCAGCATTTT
once TRBJ2-1 TRBV7-9 . CASSLEAPRGFF TGTGCCAGCAGCTTAGAGGCTCCCAGGGGGTTCTTC
. TRBJ1-2 TRBV4-3 . CASSQGQVLGGYTF TGCGCCAGCAGCCAAGGACAGGTATTGGGCGGCTACACCTTC
. TRBJ1-2 TRBV2 . CASRVIQGYYGYTF TGTGCCAGCAGAGTAATACAGGGCTACTATGGCTACACCTTC
. TRBJ2-2 TRBV9 TRBD2 CASSRTQRGGAGELFF TGTGCCAGCAGCCGGACCCAGCGGGGGGGCGCCGGGGAGCTGTTTTTT
. TRBJ2-1 TRBV30 . CAWTVDDSYNEQFF TGTGCCTGGACGGTTGACGATTCCTACAATGAGCAGTTCTTC
. TRBJ2-1 TRBV19 . CASSILRGGRAGSYNEQFF TGTGCCAGTAGTATCTTAAGGGGGGGACGTGCCGGCTCCTACAATGAGCAGTTCTTC
. TRBJ1-2 TRBV28 . CASSASWGRGYTF TGTGCCAGCAGTGCATCCTGGGGTCGAGGCTACACCTTC
. TRBJ1-1 TRBV19 TRBD1 CASSIGDRASTEAFF TGTGCCAGTAGTATTGGGGACAGGGCTAGCACTGAAGCTTTCTTT
once TRBJ1-1 TRBV3-1/TRBV3-2 TRBD1 CASSQVLRDRGEAFF TGTGCCAGCAGCCAAGTCCTCCGGGACAGAGGAGAAGCTTTCTTT
. TRBJ1-5 TRBV6-5 . CASTEGGHPNQPQHF TGTGCCAGCACAGAGGGGGGCCACCCCAATCAGCCCCAGCATTTT
. TRBJ1-3 TRBV29-1 TRBD1 CSVRDRGDTIYF TGCAGCGTTCGGGACAGGGGGGACACCATATATTTT
. TRBJ2-5 TRBV7-8 TRBD2 CASSTRTVTSGGRETQYF TGTGCCAGCAGCACGCGGACTGTGACTAGCGGGGGGAGGGAGACCCAGTACTTC
. TRBJ1-4 TRBV4-1 . CASSQSEQPNEKLFF TGCGCCAGCAGCCAAAGTGAACAGCCCAATGAAAAACTGTTTTTT
few TRBJ2-5 TRBV6-5 . CASSLPTSQETQYF TGTGCCAGCAGTTTACCGACCAGCCAAGAGACCCAGTACTTC
. TRBJ1-3 TRBV19 . CASSQFRDSSGNTIYF TGTGCCAGTAGTCAATTCCGGGACTCGTCTGGAAACACCATATATTTT